These T cell receptor beta chains were read from a single sample in a study of T cells of healthy individuals. Via MiXCR, TCRdb re-called the 5' RACE reads, giving one row per CDR3 protein. The profile shows about 57,000 distinct CDR3 sequences, 15% to 20% of them singletons. These receptors came from a human donor in good health. Each CDR3 is given with its conserved first and last residue. D genes are given only for firm matches. Clone size is given for some rows only: seen once, a few or many times, or a class if the clone is expanded.

TRBV28	TRBJ2-2	TRBD2	many	TGTGCCAGCAGGCCAATGAAGCGGGGGGGAAGAGTCATCGGGGAGCTGTTTTTT	CASRPMKRGGRVIGELFF
TRBV10-3	TRBJ2-1	-	few	TGTGCCATCAGTGAAACAGGGTTGGTAAACAATGAGCAGTTCTTC	CAISETGLVNNEQFF
TRBV10-3	TRBJ1-1	TRBD1	few	TGTGCCACAGGGGGGGACACTGAAGCTTTCTTT	CATGGDTEAFF
TRBV3-1	TRBJ1-5	-	few	TGTGCCAGCAGCCAAGATGCTCGGAATCAGCCCCAGCATTTT	CASSQDARNQPQHF
TRBV20-1	TRBJ2-7	-	few	TGCAGTGCTAAACTAGCACAGGTGGGCGAGCAGTACTTC	CSAKLAQVGEQYF
TRBV4-2	TRBJ2-7	-	many	TGTGCCAGCAGCCGTAGACTAGTCTACGAGCAGTACTTC	CASSRRLVYEQYF
TRBV2	TRBJ2-1	-	many	TGTGCCAGCAGTGATGTAGGATCCAAATACAATGAGCAGTTCTTC	CASSDVGSKYNEQFF
TRBV30	TRBJ2-7	-	many	TGTGCCTGGGGTACCGGGATCAGCCCTTACGAGCAGTACTTC	CAWGTGISPYEQYF
TRBV20-1	TRBJ2-7	-	many	TGCAGTGCTAGAAATTCAGCCTTGACTGGCGAGCAGTACTTC	CSARNSALTGEQYF
TRBV20-1	TRBJ2-3	TRBD2	many	TGCAGTGCTATGCGGGGGGTCACAGATACGCAGTATTTT	CSAMRGVTDTQYF
TRBV29-1	TRBJ2-7	-	many	TGCAGCGTTGCAGGATGGGATCGGGACGAGCAGTACTTC	CSVAGWDRDEQYF
TRBV20-1	TRBJ2-7	-	many	TGCAGTGCTAGACCGGGAACAAAGTACGAGCAGTACTTC	CSARPGTKYEQYF
TRBV11-3	TRBJ2-1	-	-	TGTGCCAGCAGCTTAGATAGATTCGCGGGGGCGCAATTC	CASSLDRFAGAQF
TRBV2	TRBJ1-1	-	many	TGTGCCATACCACTCAAGGGTGGCACTGAAGCTTTCTTT	CAIPLKGGTEAFF
TRBV7-2	TRBJ1-3	-	many	TGTGCCAGCAGCAGGGTTTCTGGAAACACCATATATTTT	CASSRVSGNTIYF
TRBV29-1	TRBJ2-1	-	-	TGCAGCGTTTTGCTAACTAGCTATCTGTTCTTC	CSVLLTSYLFF
TRBV4-2	TRBJ2-5	TRBD2	many	TGTGCCAGCAGCCAAGATCGGGGGGGCGGGCAGGAGACCCAGTACTTC	CASSQDRGGGQETQYF
TRBV10-3	TRBJ2-3	TRBD2	few	TGTGCCATCAGCCCTAGCGGGGGCGGGGCAGATACGCAGTATTTT	CAISPSGGGADTQYF
TRBV27	TRBJ2-6	-	few	TGTGCCAGCGGCCTCACAGGGAGCTCTGGGGCCAACGTCCTGACTTTC	CASGLTGSSGANVLTF
TRBV11-2	TRBJ1-4	-	many	TGTGCCAGCAGCTTAAGGGGGAAGAATGAAAAACTGTTTTTT	CASSLRGKNEKLFF
TRBV12-3/TRBV12-4	TRBJ2-5	TRBD2	many	TGTGCCAGCAGTTTACTGCCGCGGGGGCAAGAGACCCAGTACTTC	CASSLLPRGQETQYF
TRBV6-6	TRBJ2-4	TRBD1	many	TGTGCCAGCAGTGGCCGGGACAGGGTAGCCATTCAGTACTTC	CASSGRDRVAIQYF
TRBV7-9	TRBJ1-2	-	-	TGTGCCAGCAGCTTATTGGTGGGCAACTATGGCTACACCTTC	CASSLLVGNYGYTF
TRBV6-4	TRBJ2-6	TRBD2	few	TGTGCCAGCACGAGGACTAGCGCAGGCTCTGGGGCCAACGTCCTGACTTTC	CASTRTSAGSGANVLTF
TRBV3-1	TRBJ2-3	-	many	TGTGCCAGCAGCCAATGGACGACCACAGATACGCAGTATTTT	CASSQWTTTDTQYF
TRBV9	TRBJ2-7	TRBD1	many	TGTGCCAGCAGCGCCCCCCGACAGGGGGACTACGAGCAGTACTTC	CASSAPRQGDYEQYF
TRBV6-2/TRBV6-3	TRBJ2-3	-	few	TGTGCCAGCAGTGTGGCGTTGGCAGATACGCAGTATTTT	CASSVALADTQYF
TRBV30	TRBJ1-1	-	medium-sized	TGTGCCTTACACGTGGGCCTGAACACTGAAGCTTTCTTT	CALHVGLNTEAFF
TRBV11-3	TRBJ2-1	TRBD2	many	TGTGCCAGCAGCCCCGAGCGGGGTCCCTACAATGAGCAGTTCTTC	CASSPERGPYNEQFF
TRBV7-6	TRBJ2-3	-	many	TGTGCCAGCAGCTTGGCGGGGATCTCGGCGGATACGCAGTATTTT	CASSLAGISADTQYF
TRBV29-1	TRBJ1-2	-	many	TGCAGCGCCTACAGAGATACTCCCAATGGCTACACCTTC	CSAYRDTPNGYTF
TRBV4-3	TRBJ2-6	-	-	TGCGCCAGCACCGTTACTACAGGTTCTGGGGCCAACGTCCTGACTTTC	CASTVTTGSGANVLTF
TRBV25-1	TRBJ2-5	TRBD1	many	TGTGCCAGCAGTGGTACAGGGGGCGATGTTATCGAGACCCAGTACTTC	CASSGTGGDVIETQYF
TRBV3-1	TRBJ2-5	-	many	TGTGCCAGCAGCCAATTGCGGGGCCCCCAAGAGACCCAGTACTTC	CASSQLRGPQETQYF
TRBV29-1	TRBJ2-5	-	few	TGCAGCGCCGGAGTTGGGGCCCAAGAGACCCAGTACTTC	CSAGVGAQETQYF
TRBV2	TRBJ1-4	-	-	TGTGCCAGCAAGAGGACAACTAATGAAAAACTGTTTTTT	CASKRTTNEKLFF
TRBV4-1	TRBJ1-2	-	many	TGCGCCAGCAGCCAAGAACTCGAGGGTTATGGCTACACCTTC	CASSQELEGYGYTF
TRBV27	TRBJ1-3	-	few	TGTGCCAGCAGTTTGAATAGTGGAAACACCATATATTTT	CASSLNSGNTIYF